The 23 T cell receptor beta chains below come from one sample, sequenced in a study of T cell responses to AZD1222 COVID-19 vaccine. Only in-frame clones appear in the TCRdb table, and some are missing; sequencing was by immunoSEQ multiplex PCR. The data contain about 150,000 clones, almost 95% of them singletons. Source: peripheral blood, taken on day 0 of AZD1222 vaccination. The receptors come from an adult in good health.

The chain is built from TRBV2 and TRBJ2-1; TRBD1 agrees at 7 bases. The CDR3 runs to 14 residues. V lost 6 bases and J lost 9; bases outside the gene matches: 11. Germline CDR1 SNHLY, CDR2 FYNNEI. The CDR3: CASRQGLEISEQFF. DNA of the CDR3: TGTGCCAGCAGACAGGGGTTGGAGATAAGTGAGCAGTTCTTC.

J is TRBJ2-5 and V is TRBV10-3; possible D gene TRBD1, 5 bases. Trimming took off 10 bases at V and 3 bases at J, with 15 bases between the two ends. From germline, CDR1 is ENHRY and CDR2 SYGVKD. The CDR3 length is 13 residues. CDR3 sequence: CATHARAEETQYF. The CDR3 nucleotides read TGTGCCACTCATGCCAGGGCTGAAGAGACCCAGTACTTC.

V usage is TRBV4-3 and J usage is TRBJ2-2, with unresolved D. The CDR3 is made up of 18 amino acids. The V end was cut by 0 bases, the J end by 1 base, with 15 bases between. The germline CDR1 and CDR2 sequences are LGHNA and YSLEER. In DNA form, the CDR3 reads TGCGCCAGCAGCCAAGAGAGCAAGGGAACCCTGAACACCGGGGAGCTGTTTTTT. Translated, it gives CASSQESKGTLNTGELFF.

The V call is TRBV7-2, the J call TRBJ2-7, with TRBD2 matching over 9 bases. Trimming took 5 bases from V and 7 from J; bases not matched to a gene: 12. Germline assignment: CDR1 SGHTA and CDR2 FQGNSA. This CDR3 is 15 amino acids long. The CDR3 region is CASSLPAGGPREQYF. In DNA form, the CDR3 reads TGTGCCAGCAGCCTTCCCGCGGGAGGGCCCCGGGAGCAGTACTTC.

The rearrangement joins TRBV21-1 to TRBJ2-1; the D call TRBD2 from the table was never checked on the DNA. TRBV21-1 is shown as a pseudogene. CDR3 size: 16 residues. The CDR3 coding sequence is TGTGCCAGCAGCAAAGTTTACTCTACTACCTACAATGAGCAGTTCTTC. Translation: CASSKVYSTTYNEQFF.

The DNA of the CDR3 is TGTGCCTGCCAGGACCTCACAGATACGCAGTATTTT. Its translation: CACQDLTDTQYF. This chain joins TRBV24-1 and TRBJ2-3, with no clear D. Germline V gene sequence: CDR1 KGHDR, CDR2 SFDVKD. Trimming pared 12 bases from V and 2 bases from J, leaving 11 bases between. This CDR3 region has 12 residues.

This chain connects TRBV10-3 to TRBJ1-6; D is perhaps TRBD1 (5 bases). The CDR3 runs to 13 residues. Germline CDR1 ENHRY, CDR2 SYGVKD. Trimming took off 6 bases at V and 8 bases at J, with 11 bases between the two ends. CDR3 nucleotide sequence: TGTGCCATCAGATCAGGGTTGGATTCACCCCTCCACTTT. It translates to CAIRSGLDSPLHF.

V and J are TRBV7-2 and TRBJ1-1, with D possibly TRBD1 on 5 matching bases. The germline CDR1 and CDR2 sequences are SGHTA and FQGNSA. V lost 2 bases and J lost 0, with 16 bases in between. CDR3 length: 17 amino acids. CDR3 nucleotides: TGTGCCAGCAGCTTAAGAGCGTCCGGGGCTCTGAACACTGAAGCTTTCTTT. Its protein is CASSLRASGALNTEAFF.

CDR3 sequence (DNA): TGTGCCAGCAGGCCACAGGGGATAAGGAATCAGCCCCAGCATTTT. Translating gives CASRPQGIRNQPQHF. The chain links TRBV6-5 to TRBJ1-5; the match to TRBD1 covers 7 bases. The CDR3 spans 15 residues. CDR1 and CDR2 from the germline V gene are MNHEY and SVGAGI. J gave up 4 bases and V 6 bases, and 9 bases lay outside the gene matches.

In its sample, this clone was seen a few times. The chain is built from TRBV4-1 and TRBJ2-4; no firm D call. V lost 0 bases to trimming and J lost 7 bases, with 16 bases between them. This CDR3 region has 16 residues. Germline CDR1 is MGHRA and CDR2 is YSYEKL. CDR3 bases: TGCGCCAGCAGCCAAGATCCTTCCCGGACGAGTAACATTCAGTACTTC. This translates into CASSQDPSRTSNIQYF.

The chain recombines TRBV7-9 with TRBJ1-4; a weak D match, TRBD1 (5 bases). The CDR3 is made up of 15 amino acids. The V end was cut by 10 bases, the J end by 6 bases, with 21 bases between. From germline, CDR1 is SEHNR and CDR2 FQNEAQ (reference sequence). CDR3 DNA sequence: TGTGCCATGGGGGGTGTTGGGGAAGCCTATGAAAAACTGTTTTTT. Protein product: CAMGGVGEAYEKLFF. The full variable domain, its missing parts supplied by reference TRBV7-9 and TRBJ1-4, is DTGVSQNPRHKITKRGQNVTFRCDPISEHNRLYWYRQTLGQGPEFLTYFQNEAQLEKSRLLSDRFSAERPKGSFSTLEIQRTEQGDSAMYLCAMGGVGEAYEKLFFGSGTQLSVL.

CDR3 in amino acids: CAWSYSTGGNQPQHF. CDR3 DNA: TGTGCCTGGAGTTATTCGACAGGGGGCAATCAGCCCCAGCATTTT. This sequence joins TRBV30 and TRBJ1-5; TRBD1 aligns across 8 bases. CDR3 length: 15 amino acids. The V gene's germline CDR1 is GTSNPN and CDR2 SVGIG (reference sequence). The trim removed 2 bases at V and 2 bases at J, leaving 5 bases unmatched.

The J gene is TRBJ2-7, the V gene TRBV5-4; D is possibly TRBD2 (6 bases). V was cut by 4 bases and J by 3 bases, with 8 bases left in between. This CDR3 has 12 residues. Germline values: CDR1 SGHNT, CDR2 YYREEE (reference sequence). The CDR3 spells CASSPEGYEQYF. The CDR3 DNA reads as TGTGCCAGCAGCCCGGAGGGCTACGAGCAGTACTTC.

V is TRBV21-1 and J is TRBJ2-7; the table's D call of TRBD1 was not tested on the DNA. TRBV21-1 has pseudogene status. The CDR3 contains 14 residues. The CDR3 DNA follows: TGTGCCAGCAGGAGATACAGGGGGCGGGACGAGCAGTACTTC. Protein: CASRRYRGRDEQYF.

V usage is TRBV9 and J usage is TRBJ1-2, with D perhaps TRBD1 (5 bases). The germline V gene encodes CDR1 SGDLS and CDR2 YYNGEE. The length of the CDR3 is 12 residues. V was pared by 0 bases and J by 5 bases, with 5 bases between. The CDR3, as DNA: TGTGCCAGCAGCGTAGGACAGTATGGCTACACCTTC. Encoded protein: CASSVGQYGYTF.

This chain links TRBV7-9 with TRBJ2-7, with TRBD1 matching 10 bases. Germline V lookup: CDR1 SEHNR, CDR2 FQNEAQ (reference sequence). The length of the CDR3 is 16 residues. V gave up 4 bases and J gave up 4 bases; unmatched junction bases: 10. The CDR3: CASSSSIRTGGYEQYF. DNA of the CDR3: TGTGCCAGCAGCTCAAGCATCCGGACAGGGGGATACGAGCAGTACTTC. Filled out from reference TRBV7-9 and TRBJ2-7, the complete variable domain reads DTGVSQNPRHKITKRGQNVTFRCDPISEHNRLYWYRQTLGQGPEFLTYFQNEAQLEKSRLLSDRFSAERPKGSFSTLEIQRTEQGDSAMYLCASSSSIRTGGYEQYFGPGTRLTVT.

The chain has TRBV6-2 or TRBV6-3 and TRBJ2-7; D unresolved. This CDR3 contains 15 residues. Germline V gene sequence: CDR1 MNHEY, CDR2 SVGEGT. V lost 0 bases, J lost 1 base, and 10 bases lay in between. The CDR3 sequence is CASSYSSTDSYEQYF. The CDR3 DNA sequence: TGTGCCAGCAGTTACTCCTCGACTGATTCCTACGAGCAGTACTTC.

The chain has TRBV28 and TRBJ1-5; D perhaps matches TRBD1 (5 bases). Trimming removed 3 bases from V and 2 bases from J, with 8 bases in between. The CDR3 has 14 residues. Germline CDR1 and CDR2: MDHEN and SYDVKM. CDR3 sequence (DNA): TGTGCCAGCAGTTTCAGGGTCGGCAATCAGCCCCAGCATTTT. Amino acid sequence: CASSFRVGNQPQHF.

This chain links TRBV25-1 with TRBJ1-6; 7 positions match TRBD1. Germline loops: CDR1 MGHDK, CDR2 SYGVNS. The CDR3 runs 17 residues. The J segment lost 4 bases and the V segment lost 5 bases, leaving 11 bases of the junction unmatched. The CDR3 is CASSQNTGVLYNSPLHF. In DNA form, the CDR3 reads TGTGCCAGCAGTCAAAATACAGGGGTCCTGTATAATTCACCCCTCCACTTT.

The V and J genes are TRBV6-5 and TRBJ2-7, with D possibly matching TRBD2 (6 bases). CDR3 length: 15 residues. The ends were cut back, 2 bases at V and 2 bases at J, with 13 bases in the middle. Germline V lookup: CDR1 MNHEY, CDR2 SVGAGI. The CDR3 nucleotides are TGTGCCAGCAGTTACGGGGCGGGACTTACCTACGAGCAGTACTTC. Its protein is CASSYGAGLTYEQYF.

This clone was picked up one time. The V gene is TRBV6-2 or TRBV6-3, the J gene TRBJ2-3; TRBD2 aligns across 11 bases. V lost 2 bases to trimming and J lost 4 bases; unmatched junction nucleotides: 14. The length of the CDR3 is 19 residues. Germline V gene lookup returns CDR1 MNHEY and CDR2 SVGEGT. CDR3 DNA sequence: TGTGCCAGCAGTTACCCCTCCTCTGGACTAGCGGGCATCGCAGATACGCAGTATTTT. Translating it yields CASSYPSSGLAGIADTQYF.

The V call is TRBV6-6, the J call TRBJ1-4, with a weak D call TRBD1 (5 bases). The V gene's germline CDR1 is MNHNY and CDR2 SVGAGI (reference sequence). The CDR3 is made up of 14 amino acids. The V end lost 10 bases, the J end lost 0 bases, and 12 bases lay between the germline ends. The DNA for the CDR3 is TGTGCCACCGCCGAGGGGACAACTAATGAAAAACTGTTTTTT. This encodes CATAEGTTNEKLFF.

The chain uses TRBV11-2 and TRBJ2-7; D call uncertain. Trimming took off 0 bases at V and 6 bases at J, with 6 bases between the two ends. Germline V lookup: CDR1 SGHAT, CDR2 FQNNGV. The length of the CDR3 is 12 residues. The CDR3 reads CASSLDIAEQYF. The CDR3 DNA reads as TGTGCCAGCAGCTTAGATATCGCCGAGCAGTACTTC. Looking up the rest from reference TRBV11-2 and TRBJ2-7 gives the full variable domain: EAGVAQSPRYKIIEKRQSVAFWCNPISGHATLYWYQQILGQGPKLLIQFQNNGVVDDSQLPKDRFSAERLKGVDSTLKIQPAKLEDSAVYLCASSLDIAEQYFGPGTRLTVT.